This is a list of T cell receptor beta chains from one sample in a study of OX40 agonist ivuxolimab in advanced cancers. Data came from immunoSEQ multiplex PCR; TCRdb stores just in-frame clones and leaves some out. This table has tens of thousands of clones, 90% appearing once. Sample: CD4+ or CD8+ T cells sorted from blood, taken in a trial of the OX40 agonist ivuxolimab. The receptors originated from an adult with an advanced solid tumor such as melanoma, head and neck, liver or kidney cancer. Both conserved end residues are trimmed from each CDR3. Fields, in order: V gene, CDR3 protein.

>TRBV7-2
ASSLSRGGTDTQY
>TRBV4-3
ASSPLEGNPDRNEQF
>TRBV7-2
ASSFWDEQF
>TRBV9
ASSTSGGIYNEQF
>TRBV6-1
ASSVGYQGGGQETQY
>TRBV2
ASSADRAAGNTIY
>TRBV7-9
ASSTGNSNQPQH
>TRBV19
ASSTGVSYEQY
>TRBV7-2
ASSLGLAGHNEQF
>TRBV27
ASRPSGANVLT
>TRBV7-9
ASSRSGTSGRAVEQY
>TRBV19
ASSSYPSGGQETQY
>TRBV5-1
ASSLKRGEDNTQY
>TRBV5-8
ASSRRGGESSYEQY
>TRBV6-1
ASRTDRSSYEQY
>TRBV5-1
ASSLFGIDTQY
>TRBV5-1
ASSLWDKVDSGANVLT
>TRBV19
ASSGQGAGDTQY
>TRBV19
ASSDSGSSRQF
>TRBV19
ASSIASGRWETQY
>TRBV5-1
ASSPLAGETDTQY
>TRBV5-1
ASSLEGSGDGELF
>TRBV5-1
ASSLGTGNEKLF
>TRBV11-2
ASSRLAGAEDTQY
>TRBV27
ASRPGTGGNYGYT
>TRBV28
ATSGGYTDTQY
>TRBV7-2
ASSLVLTSGGSTDTQY
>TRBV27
ASSPRRQLGGYT
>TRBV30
AWRAQNNEKLF
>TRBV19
ASRQGQEFNQPQH
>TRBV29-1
SVEVLAGATDTQY
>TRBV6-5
ASSPGQVPPYEQY
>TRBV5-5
ASSWGGPLGNQPQH
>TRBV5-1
ASSLETGGEQY
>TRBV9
ASSVAVQNYEQY
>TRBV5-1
ASSPDSTYGYT
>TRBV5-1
ASSLGGQETQY
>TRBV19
ASNSNYGYT
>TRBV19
ASTNRRGGHTGELF
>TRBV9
ASSGGHLYEQY
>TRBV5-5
ASSVRFGEGSEKLF
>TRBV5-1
ASSPLSAGDYNEQF
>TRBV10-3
AISEHNTGELF
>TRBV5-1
ASSIVRDNEQF
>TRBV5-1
ASSLEDFSYNEQF
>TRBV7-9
ASSLLEEAF
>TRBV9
ASRRENTGELF
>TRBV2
ASSLARINEQY
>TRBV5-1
ASSSGLAAYNEQF
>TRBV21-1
ASSKPPFNQPQH